These 9 T cell receptor beta chains were all obtained from the same sample, sequenced in a study of shared clonotypes between healthy human individuals. Produced via immunoSEQ multiplex PCR; TCRdb's table is partial and in-frame only. Of approximately 340,000 clones detected, approximately 79% appear once; the ten largest clones hold about a tenth. Sequencing was performed on memory CD4+ T cells sorted from blood. This sample's subset: CD45RA-negative fraction. All receptors derive from a man under 40 in good health.

The rearrangement joins TRBV18 to TRBJ2-3, with D unresolved. The CDR3 sequence is 15 residues long. Germline V gives CDR1 KGHSH, CDR2 LQKENI. V was shortened by 6 bases and J by 2 bases, with 15 bases between the two germline ends. The CDR3 nucleotides read TGTGCCAGCTCGCCTAAACTCCGTTCCACAGATACGCAGTATTTT. Its protein is CASSPKLRSTDTQYF.

The chain recombines TRBV29-1 with TRBJ1-1; the match to TRBD1 covers 7 bases. J was trimmed by 0 bases and V by 7 bases; bases with no gene match: 8. This CDR3 is built from 14 residues. CDR1 is SQVTM and CDR2 is ANQGSEA in the germline V gene. The CDR3 coding sequence is TGCAGCGCAAACAGGGGAAACCTGAACACTGAAGCTTTCTTT. Translated, it gives CSANRGNLNTEAFF.

The chain links TRBV5-1 to TRBJ2-1, with 8 bases lining up with TRBD2. J gave up 3 bases and V 0 bases, and 5 bases lay outside the gene matches. This CDR3 comprises 16 residues. Germline CDR1 SGHRS, CDR2 YFSETQ. The CDR3 nucleotides read TGCGCCAGCAGCTTGGGGACGGGAGGGGTCTACAATGAGCAGTTCTTC. It translates to CASSLGTGGVYNEQFF.

This sequence joins TRBV6-6 and TRBJ1-5; tentative D call: TRBD1 (6 bases). Looked up from germline, CDR1 is MNHNY and CDR2 is SVGAGI (reference sequence). Trimming removed 6 bases from V and 1 base from J, with 13 bases in between. The CDR3 spans 15 residues. The CDR3 spells CASSSTGGSNQPQHF. The DNA of the CDR3 is TGTGCCAGCAGCTCGACAGGCGGGAGCAATCAGCCCCAGCATTTT.

Comment on this clone: A read error may account for a junction end that differs from germline. This rearrangement joins TRBV11-2 to TRBJ1-1; 7 positions agree with TRBD1. Germline-derived CDR1 and CDR2 are SGHAT and FQNNGV. The length of the CDR3 is 13 residues. The CDR3 nucleotides read TGTGCCAGCACCTTACAGGGGAGAACTGAAGCTTTCTTT. Translating gives CASTLQGRTEAFF.

This rearrangement joins TRBV28 to TRBJ2-7; TRBD2 matches at 9 bases. The germline CDR1 and CDR2 sequences are MDHEN and SYDVKM. There are 15 residues in the CDR3. V gave up 7 bases and J gave up 2 bases; unmatched junction bases: 9. The CDR3 reads CASTVVSGRTYEQYF. CDR3 sequence (DNA): TGTGCCAGCACGGTGGTTAGCGGGAGAACCTACGAGCAGTACTTC.

V and J are TRBV14 and TRBJ2-6; D gene unclear. Germline assignment: CDR1 SGHDN and CDR2 FVKESK. The V and J ends lost 0 bases and 2 bases respectively, with 8 bases between them. This CDR3 is 16 amino acids long. The CDR3 protein is CASSQDFGAGANVLTF. The CDR3 DNA follows: TGTGCCAGCAGCCAAGATTTTGGGGCTGGGGCCAACGTCCTGACTTTC.

The count of this clone is one. The chain couples TRBV14 to TRBJ1-2; unclear D gene. The germline V gene encodes CDR1 SGHDN and CDR2 FVKESK. The CDR3 length is 14 residues. Trimming shortened V by 0 bases and J by 3 bases, and 8 bases separated the two germline ends. The CDR3 here is CASSQDSRYYGYTF. The DNA of the CDR3 is TGTGCCAGCAGCCAAGATTCGAGATACTATGGCTACACCTTC. Combining the CDR3 with reference TRBV14 and TRBJ1-2 gives the whole variable domain EAGVTQFPSHSVIEKGQTVTLRCDPISGHDNLYWYRRVMGKEIKFLLHFVKESKQDESGMPNNRFLAERTGGTYSTLKVQPAELEDSGVYFCASSQDSRYYGYTFGSGTRLTVV.

This clone was observed a single time. In DNA form, the CDR3 reads TGCGCCAGCAGCCAGCAGGGGCCTAACAACAATGAGCAGTTCTTC. Translating it yields CASSQQGPNNNEQFF. The genes are TRBV5-1 and TRBJ2-1; D is perhaps TRBD1 (6 bases). The CDR3 sequence is 15 residues long. The germline gives CDR1 SGHRS, CDR2 YFSETQ. The V end lost 4 bases, the J end lost 5 bases, and 16 bases lay between the germline ends.